These 21 T cell receptor beta chains came from one sample sequenced in a study of blood T cell repertoires in COVID-19. The repertoire was sequenced with immunoSEQ multiplex PCR; TCRdb's copy has only in-frame clones and lacks some. There are about 50,000 clones in the sample; about 82% occur only once, and 14% to 15% lies in the top ten. Material: peripheral blood. The receptors originated from a human donor in a cohort sampled during active COVID-19.

In the case of this clone: A junction end diverges from the germline sequence, so it may reflect a read error. J is TRBJ2-5 and V is TRBV29-1; 9 nucleotides line up with TRBD2. CDR1 is SQVTM and CDR2 is ANQGSEA in the germline V gene. The CDR3 runs to 15 residues. For the CDR3, the DNA is TGCCGCGTTGGGCCGCGGCGGGGGGAGCGGGGGGCCCAGTACTTC. Translating gives CRVGPRRGERGAQYF.

This clone was detected only once. The V gene is TRBV5-4, the J gene TRBJ1-2; the D is unclear. The CDR3 extends over 14 amino acids. V lost 0 bases to trimming and J lost 1 base, with 7 bases between them. Looked up from germline, CDR1 is SGHNT and CDR2 is YYREEE (reference sequence). This CDR3 is CASSLERVNYGYTF. CDR3 nucleotides: TGTGCCAGCAGCTTGGAGCGGGTTAACTATGGCTACACCTTC.

This clone has only a few counts. The rearrangement joins TRBV30 to TRBJ1-5; D is perhaps TRBD1 (5 bases). Germline lookup yields CDR1 GTSNPN and CDR2 SVGIG (reference sequence). The V gene lost 1 base and the J gene lost 2 bases, with 6 bases spanning the gap. The CDR3 length is 13 residues. CDR3 protein: CAWSGGGNQPQHF. The CDR3 DNA reads as TGTGCCTGGAGTGGGGGGGGCAATCAGCCCCAGCATTTT. Full variable domain (remainder filled in from reference TRBV30 and TRBJ1-5): SQTIHQWPATLVQPVGSPLSLECTVEGTSNPNLYWYRQAAGRGLQLLFYSVGIGQISSEVPQNLSASRPQDRQFILSSKKLLLSDSGFYLCAWSGGGNQPQHFGDGTRLSIL.

This chain connects TRBV19 to TRBJ2-2, with 7 nucleotides matching TRBD1. V shed 6 bases and J 3 bases; nucleotides not matched to a gene: 7. CDR3 length: 15 residues. Germline loops: CDR1 LNHDA, CDR2 SQIVND (reference sequence). DNA for the CDR3: TGTGCCAGTAGACGACAGGGCGGTGACACCGGGGAGCTGTTTTTT. This encodes CASRRQGGDTGELFF. Full variable domain (outside the CDR3, taken from reference TRBV19 and TRBJ2-2): DGGITQSPKYLFRKEGQNVTLSCEQNLNHDAMYWYRQDPGQGLRLIYYSQIVNDFQKGDIAEGYSVSREKKESFPLTVTSAQKNPTAFYLCASRRQGGDTGELFFGEGSRLTVL.

This clone has just a few counts. J is TRBJ2-7 and V is TRBV5-1, with D perhaps matching TRBD1 (6 bases). The CDR3 is 13 amino acids. Germline V gene sequence: CDR1 SGHRS, CDR2 YFSETQ. Trimming stripped 4 bases from V and 7 bases from J, with 15 bases between. CDR3 bases: TGCGCCAGCAGCCCGGGACACCCTGGGGAGCAGTACTTC. It encodes CASSPGHPGEQYF.

This clone was counted a few times. The chain carries TRBV3-1 (or the pseudogene TRBV3-2) and TRBJ1-2; D not certain. V was trimmed by 1 base and J by 8 bases, leaving 5 bases between them. Germline CDR1 and CDR2: LGHDT and YNNKEL (reference sequence). The CDR3 runs 11 residues. In DNA form, the CDR3 reads TGTGCCAGCAGCCAAGGACACGGCTACACCTTC. As protein: CASSQGHGYTF.

This rearrangement joins TRBV25-1 to TRBJ2-2, with D hard to call. This CDR3 spans 14 amino acids. V was trimmed by 5 bases and J by 5 bases, leaving 12 bases between them. Germline V gives CDR1 MGHDK, CDR2 SYGVNS. CDR3 protein: CASSKSERTGELFF. The CDR3 bases are TGTGCCAGCAGTAAATCGGAGAGGACCGGGGAGCTGTTTTTT.

This clone appeared a single time. The chain combines TRBV7-9 with TRBJ1-2; D may be TRBD1 (5 bases). V dropped 4 bases and J dropped 2 bases, with 14 bases sitting between them. The CDR3 runs to 15 residues. CDR1 and CDR2 (germline): SEHNR, FQNEAQ (reference sequence). DNA of the CDR3: TGTGCCAGCAGCTCCCGAGAGACAGCCAACTATGGCTACACCTTC. This gives the protein CASSSRETANYGYTF. Based on the CDR3 plus reference TRBV7-9 and TRBJ1-2, the full variable domain is DTGVSQNPRHKITKRGQNVTFRCDPISEHNRLYWYRQTLGQGPEFLTYFQNEAQLEKSRLLSDRFSAERPKGSFSTLEIQRTEQGDSAMYLCASSSRETANYGYTFGSGTRLTVV.

V usage is TRBV5-1 and J usage is TRBJ2-5; 14 bases line up with TRBD2. The CDR3 loop spans 18 amino acids. Per germline, CDR1 SGHRS and CDR2 YFSETQ. V lost 4 bases to trimming and J lost 4 bases; unmatched junction nucleotides: 12. CDR3 DNA sequence: TGCGCCAGCAGCCCGAGACTAGCGGGAGGGACGACCCGAGAGACCCAGTACTTC. It yields the protein CASSPRLAGGTTRETQYF.

J is TRBJ1-6 and V is TRBV6-5, with a tentative D call TRBD1 (5 bases). This CDR3 has 14 residues. With 7 bases removed from V and 10 bases from J, the gap between germline ends came to 17 bases. CDR1 MNHEY and CDR2 SVGAGI come from the germline V gene. The CDR3 DNA follows: TGTGCCAGCACCAACCTGGGGAGGGACTCACCCCTCCACTTT. This encodes CASTNLGRDSPLHF.

The genes are TRBV7-2 and TRBJ2-3; D might be TRBD2 (6 bases). Deletions cut 1 base from V and 5 bases from J, with 22 bases between. CDR3 length: 18 residues. CDR1 SGHTA and CDR2 FQGNSA come from the germline V gene. The CDR3 nucleotides are TGTGCCAGCAGCTTAGTGGCGTGGGGAGGCGGGGTTTTAGATACGCAGTATTTT. It encodes CASSLVAWGGGVLDTQYF.

The genes are TRBV3-1 (or the pseudogene TRBV3-2) and TRBJ1-5; possibly TRBD1 for D (5 bases). Trimming shortened V by 1 base and J by 6 bases, and 13 bases separated the two germline ends. The germline gives CDR1 LGHDT, CDR2 YNNKEL (reference sequence). CDR3 length equals 15 residues. CDR3 nucleotide sequence: TGTGCCAGCAGCCAAGGACAGTCAGCGGGTCAGCCCCAGCATTTT. It yields the protein CASSQGQSAGQPQHF.

The chain uses TRBV7-8 and TRBJ1-1; 12 bases are shared with TRBD1. Germline CDR1 SGHVS, CDR2 FQNEAQ. The CDR3 is 15 residues long. With V trimmed by 2 bases and J by 6 bases, 4 bases remained unmatched. This CDR3 reads CASSLWGTGGAEAFF. CDR3 nucleotides: TGTGCCAGCAGCTTATGGGGGACAGGGGGCGCTGAAGCTTTCTTT.

A single count supports this clone. DNA for the CDR3: TGTGCCAGCAGGGGGACAGATCAGCCCCAGCATTTT. Encoded protein: CASRGTDQPQHF. The chain employs TRBV2 and TRBJ1-5, with 7 bases that match TRBD1. From germline, CDR1 is SNHLY and CDR2 FYNNEI. The CDR3 extends over 12 amino acids. Germline trimming cut 6 bases from V and 5 bases from J; bases unmatched to any gene: 1. Full variable domain (remainder filled in from reference TRBV2 and TRBJ1-5): EPEVTQTPSHQVTQMGQEVILRCVPISNHLYFYWYRQILGQKVEFLVSFYNNEISEKSEIFDDQFSVERPDGSNFTLKIRSTKLEDSAMYFCASRGTDQPQHFGDGTRLSIL.

The chain uses TRBV4-2 and TRBJ2-6; D is possibly TRBD1 (6 bases). The V and J ends lost 5 bases and 0 bases respectively, with 23 bases between them. In germline, CDR1 is LGHNA, CDR2 YNFKEQ. The CDR3 is 20 residues long. The CDR3 nucleotides read TGTGCCAGCAGCTACGTCATAATACCCAGGGGTGACTCTGGGGCCAACGTCCTGACTTTC. This codes for CASSYVIIPRGDSGANVLTF.

The chain employs TRBV3-1 (or the pseudogene TRBV3-2) and TRBJ1-5; 8 nucleotides agree with TRBD1. The CDR3 totals 16 residues. The germline CDR1 and CDR2 sequences are LGHDT and YNNKEL (reference sequence). Unmatched junction bases numbered 2, after V lost 1 base and J lost 0 bases. CDR3 sequence: CASSQGTGFSNQPQHF. DNA for the CDR3: TGTGCCAGCAGCCAAGGGACAGGGTTTAGCAATCAGCCCCAGCATTTT.

This clone was seen just once. The rearrangement joins TRBV7-6 to TRBJ2-7, with D tentatively TRBD1 (5 bases). Between the trimmed V and J ends, which lost 5 bases and 2 bases, there was a span of 7 bases. The CDR3 loop spans 12 amino acids. Per the germline V gene, CDR1 is SGHVS and CDR2 is FNYEAQ. The CDR3 loop is CASSQGTYEQYF. The CDR3 DNA reads TGTGCCAGCAGCCAGGGAACCTACGAGCAGTACTTC.

This chain joins TRBV5-4 and TRBJ2-7, with 9 bases matching TRBD2. V shed 4 bases, J shed 3 bases, and the junction held 8 bases outside the gene matches. In germline, CDR1 is SGHNT, CDR2 YYREEE (reference sequence). The CDR3 covers 15 residues. The CDR3 nucleotides read TGTGCCAGCAGCCCGAAGAGGACTAGCGACTACGAGCAGTACTTC. This translates into CASSPKRTSDYEQYF.

This clone has more than one count but fewer than ten. CDR3 sequence reads: CASSPGGLAGWNEQFF. The CDR3, as DNA: TGTGCCAGCAGCCCTGGAGGACTAGCGGGATGGAATGAGCAGTTCTTC. V usage is TRBV7-9 and J usage is TRBJ2-1, with 12 bases aligning to TRBD2. Germline CDR1 and CDR2: SEHNR and FQNEAQ (reference sequence). The trim removed 5 bases at V and 7 bases at J, leaving 9 bases unmatched. This CDR3 has 16 residues.

V and J are TRBV7-2 and TRBJ2-5; tentatively, D is TRBD2 (7 bases). The CDR3 extends over 12 amino acids. Deletions cut 1 base from V and 10 bases from J, with 10 bases between. Germline V gives CDR1 SGHTA, CDR2 FQGNSA. CDR3 sequence (DNA): TGTGCCAGCAGCTTAGTGGGAGGGGGCCAGTACTTC. Translated: CASSLVGGGQYF.

The CDR3 coding sequence is TGTGCCAGCAGCGTAGGCGGGACAGGAGACTACGAGCAGTACTTC. This gives the protein CASSVGGTGDYEQYF. The chain carries TRBV9 and TRBJ2-7, with TRBD1 identical over 8 bases. Germline values: CDR1 SGDLS, CDR2 YYNGEE. The CDR3 runs to 15 residues. The ends lost 0 bases at V and 3 bases at J; junction bases unmatched: 5.